The clone carrying this T cell receptor beta chain was counted once. The method was immunoSEQ multiplex PCR; TCRdb's version includes in-frame clones alone and lacks a portion of them. The sample has around 280,000 clones, roughly 90% seen once. The record originates from a study of blood T cell repertoires in COVID-19. Background on the study: The United States, Italy and Spain were the sources of the acute and convalescent COVID-19 samples. From T cells, B-cell-depleted T cells, or PBMCs came the material, which was cDNA or gDNA.

Trimming stripped 10 bases from V and 0 bases from J, with 16 bases between. Germline V gene sequence: CDR1 MDHEN, CDR2 SYDVKM. The CDR3 runs to 16 residues. The sequenced sample was peripheral blood. The gene calls are TRBV28 and TRBJ1-6; maybe TRBD1 (5 bases). This clonotype was obtained from a woman in her 30s with COVID-19, enrolled during active disease. CDR3 DNA sequence: TGTGCCATCTCCCTTGGGGGGGGCTCCTATAATTCACCCCTCCACTTT. This encodes CAISLGGGSYNSPLHF.